This T cell receptor beta chain comes out of a study of cytomegalovirus exposure and HLA in healthy donors. The PCR contained 60 Vbeta and 13 Jbeta primers. Repertoires were generated with immunoSEQ multiplex PCR, while TCRdb's copy carries only in-frame clones and drops some. The data contain about 170,000 clones, roughly 80% of them singletons. Remarks on this clone: Its antigen is not identified.

Study-level points and caveats: An ancestry cluster, one associated with Asian ancestry, reportedly showed fewer N-insertions than the approximately 650-donor mean in a later analysis. Reported performance of the classifier showed diagnosis of cytomegalovirus status with high specificity and sensitivity.

V lost 3 bases, J lost 2 bases, and 11 bases lay in between. CDR3 size: 14 residues. The germline CDR1 and CDR2 sequences are SGHRS and YFSETQ. This chain joins TRBV5-1 and TRBJ2-5, with unresolved D. This receptor was taken from a woman younger than 35 in good health and CMV-seronegative. The specimen sequenced was PBMCs. The chain's CDR3 is CASSSSSLQETQYF. In DNA, the CDR3 is TGCGCCAGCAGCTCTAGTAGCTTACAAGAGACCCAGTACTTC.